This TCR beta chain was sequenced in a study of beta chain features in type 1 diabetes. Per the germline V gene, CDR1 is SQVTM and CDR2 is ANQGSEA. Between the trimmed V and J ends, which lost 1 base and 5 bases, there was a span of 8 bases. The CDR3 consists of 12 residues. This clone was observed many times. Expressed TCRB transcripts were sequenced because the entire RNA isolate underwent reverse transcription. The data were produced by immunoSEQ multiplex PCR, yet TCRdb's version contains in-frame clones alone and is incomplete. The data contain about 140,000 clones, 6% to 7.5% of them singletons.

Sequenced sample: central memory CD4+ T cells from blood. This TCR was sampled from a woman under 40 in good health. The chain links TRBV29-1 to TRBJ1-2, with D tentatively TRBD1 (6 bases). CDR3 amino acids: CSVEGTDYGYTF. The CDR3 nucleotides read TGCAGCGTTGAAGGGACAGATTATGGCTACACCTTC.